Included here is one T cell receptor (beta chain) sequence, with context. The data derive from a study of follicular helper T cells after annual influenza vaccination. Clones were sequenced by immunoSEQ multiplex PCR, and TCRdb holds only the in-frame ones, with some missing. The sample records several thousand clones, 75% to 85% being singletons. The CDR3 has 14 residues. Looked up from germline, CDR1 is SNHLY and CDR2 is FYNNEI. The germline V and J ends were trimmed by 4 bases and 9 bases, with 16 bases remaining between them. Specified time point: 2014-2015 season, pre-vaccination. Sorted cTfh were non-naive CD4+CXCR5+PD-1+, either ICOS+CD38+ or ICOS-CD38-.

The chain uses TRBV2 and TRBJ2-1, with a possible D match to TRBD2 (6 bases). The source was CXCR5+ CD38- circulating T follicular helper cells from blood, collected on the day of influenza vaccination. Sample subset: circulating Tfh, non-naive CD4+CXCR5+PD-1+ (ICOS+CD38+ or ICOS-CD38-). This receptor was identified in an adult who received the influenza vaccine. The CDR3 reads CASSGGGSASEQFF. DNA of the CDR3: TGTGCCAGCAGTGGTGGAGGGTCAGCAAGTGAGCAGTTCTTC.